This T cell receptor (beta chain) stems from a study of blood T cell repertoires in COVID-19. Profiled with immunoSEQ multiplex PCR; TCRdb holds only in-frame clones, not every one. The repertoire holds 120,000 to 150,000 clones, with about 85% as singletons. Looked up from germline, CDR1 is MNHNY and CDR2 is SVGAGI (reference sequence). After removal of 4 bases from V and 5 bases from J, the junction contained 5 bases not matched to a gene. The CDR3 is 14 residues long. The sequencing input was peripheral blood. The sequence was obtained from a human donor with acute or convalescent COVID-19. The donor label of this sample is uncertain. The rearrangement links TRBV6-6 to TRBJ2-1; 7 nucleotides agree with TRBD1. The CDR3 region has the DNA TGTGCCAGCAGTTCCAGGGACAGTAACAATGAGCAGTTCTTC. Its protein product is CASSSRDSNNEQFF.